Given below is one TCR beta chain in context. The sample originates from a study of blood T cell repertoires in COVID-19. Background on the study: From T cells, B-cell-depleted T cells, or PBMCs came the material, which was cDNA or gDNA.

Original handling: For nucleated cells, counts were estimated from reference gene primer amplification. The method was immunoSEQ multiplex PCR; TCRdb's version includes in-frame clones alone and lacks a portion of them. The V and J calls and clone size come from that table; D and trimming were worked out from the DNA. The profile shows some 140,000 clones, roughly 83% of them singletons. The CDR3 length is 13 residues. The germline gives CDR1 MNHEY, CDR2 SMNVEV (reference sequence). Trimming removed 2 bases from V and 0 bases from J, with 3 bases in between. Sequenced input: peripheral blood. This chain uses TRBV27 with TRBJ2-3; D is undetermined. This clonotype was sampled from an elderly woman with acute or convalescent COVID-19. CDR3 region: CASSLLSTDTQYF. CDR3 DNA sequence: TGTGCCAGCAGTTTACTCAGCACAGATACGCAGTATTTT.